Included here is one TCR beta chain sequence, with context. The entry originates in a study of CD8 T cells in Susac syndrome. Reverse transcription used about 0.45 to 1 ug RNA and random hexamers. The immunoSEQ assay covered 54 Vbeta and 13 Jbeta segments for CDR3. From the immunoSEQ multiplex PCR reads, TCRdb called clonotypes with MiXCR, one entry per CDR3 protein. Of 140,000 or so distinct CDR3 sequences in the sample, around 94% are singletons; the top ten hold more than 0.065%. This receptor was identified in a human donor in good health. Sample: CD4+ T cells from PBMCs.

The CDR3 sequence: CASSYSGRYEQYF. CDR3 nucleotides: TGTGCCAGCAGTTACAGCGGCCGCTACGAGCAGTACTTC. This chain uses TRBV6-5 with TRBJ2-7; D perhaps matches TRBD2 (5 bases). Trimming stripped 2 bases from V and 3 bases from J, with 8 bases between. The length of the CDR3 is 13 residues. Per germline, CDR1 MNHEY and CDR2 SVGAGI.